This T cell receptor (beta chain) was obtained from a study of cytomegalovirus exposure and HLA in healthy donors (dated by TCRdb to 2016 to 2017). Study-level background: An earlier analysis of some 600 of the donors reported around 280 Gb of sequence data and 95 million to 140 million unique TCR beta sequences obtained from around 170 million T cells. Approximately 310 gigabases of sequencing data and 91 million or so unique TCR sequences made up an early release that covered some 640 HLA-typed donors. Of the roughly 400 genotyped donors, around 81% fell in the genetic ancestry cluster associated with self-reported Caucasian donors. The study aimed to test whether cataloging public T cell receptors could reveal signatures of past pathogen exposure. The study used immunosequencing to profile the T cell repertoires of 670 or so subjects and linked those repertoires to cytomegalovirus serostatus. In addition to the first cohort of around 670 subjects, a separate validation cohort of 120 different subjects was used. To predict cytomegalovirus infection status, the study brought together high-throughput TCR immunosequencing, statistical association of individual TCRs with disease status, and machine learning. A later analysis re-examined previously published TCR beta repertoires from about 700 donors and added high-resolution HLA genotyping to investigate patterns of TCR occurrence. Rather than drawing on any new phenotypic data, the later analysis identified candidate immune exposures from TCR beta sequences and the way those sequences occurred across donors. To decide whether each TCR beta V gene segment behaved as functional or pseudogenic, an earlier analysis of fewer than 750 of the donors relied on high-throughput TCR beta sequencing. Donor age, sex, ethnicity and CMV serostatus were compiled alongside the repertoire data. Genome-wide SNP genotypes for about 60% of the roughly 670 donors were used in a later genetic analysis, which treated that subset as a discovery cohort. Every repertoire in the discovery cohort had been generated on one and the same sequencing platform. Class I and class II HLA loci were covered by the typing at four-digit resolution. The number of donors typed differed by locus, with roughly 629-640 for A, B, C, DRB1 and DQB1, roughly 550 for DQA1, 600 to 610 for DPA1, and some 440 for DPB1. Four to six DR-DQ haplotypes were handled as single units for association and clustering, since linkage in the cohort was strong. On average, roughly 250,000 unique TCR beta nucleotide sequences were sequenced per donor among some 420 genotyped donors of the cohort, with around 19% of those sequences being non-productive. Summary of the overall study and its limitations: Correlated functional status among segregating V segments might be attributable to linkage disequilibrium, but an unknown experimental factor could not be ruled out. Most TCR sequences were observed very rarely across donors, whereas some public TCRs were present in many individuals. When HLA alleles, especially DR and DQ, strongly co-occurred, TCR associations were difficult to assign to individual alleles. A later analysis reported that several top co-occurrence clusters appeared linked to parvovirus B19, influenza, CMV and Epstein-Barr virus. Three of the identified cytomegalovirus-associated TCR beta chains were confirmed in vitro to be specific for cytomegalovirus antigens. An association between a missense DCLRE1C variant and V-gene and J-gene trimming of TCR beta chains was found in a later genetic analysis and replicated in an independent cohort. A further reported finding was that TCR beta sequences accurately predicted the HLA-A and HLA-B alleles for most subjects in the first cohort. At a false discovery rate of 0.05, a later analysis linked about 16,000 TCR beta sequences to specific HLA alleles. In both the original and validation cohorts, the classifier was reported to diagnose cytomegalovirus status with high specificity and sensitivity. In a later genetic analysis, fewer N-insertions in productive TCRs were reported among donors in an Asian-associated ancestry cluster than the 666-donor mean. In a later analysis, HLA-associated TCR beta chains showed more clonal expansion and lower generation probabilities than non-associated chains that were equally common. The authors suggested that the approach could potentially be generalized to other disease states and immunological phenotypes. The cohort was sequenced for TCR beta chains only, and without alpha or paired-chain data the features that could be detected were limited. A group of highly shared sequence variants was considered likely to be a technical artifact of the sequencing pipeline. Broadly in line with IMGT annotations, most TCR beta V segments showed up in productive rearrangements about 87% or about 30% of the time in an earlier analysis of roughly 590 of the donors. Seventeen rarely observed V segments, including chromosome 9 orphons, were excluded from the earlier analysis of almost 600 of the donors because counts were too low. Because the 87-base-pair reads could not distinguish some IMGT-functional V segments, including TRBV6-2 and TRBV6-3, those segments were excluded. Most CMV-associated TCR beta chains appeared to be HLA-restricted in a later analysis, and the HLA associations seemed to be driven largely by CMV exposure. In the study, roughly 160 TCR beta chains were listed as associated with cytomegalovirus. HLA typing was unavailable for some donors at each locus, so association tests used only the typed subset. The presence/absence analyses assumed that sequencing depth was roughly uniform across donors, and that assumption may not be true. The only immune exposure information available for the cohort was CMV serostatus. According to a later analysis, TCR association rates differed among HLA loci, with DRB1 alleles showing the most associated TCRs and HLA-C alleles showing the fewest.

The cohort comprised approximately 700 healthy bone marrow donors. At the time of sampling, all cohort members were nominally healthy, though unrecorded immune exposures were likely present. The donor was CMV seronegative and was included in the group of under 450 seronegative cohort members. A peripheral blood sample was collected from each donor, and TCR beta sequencing was performed on peripheral blood mononuclear cells. Genomic DNA was extracted from the blood cell samples with the Qiagen DNeasy Blood Extraction Kit. This clone was seen a handful of times. Its antigen remains undetermined. Per-base qualities were not stored, and no clone one base away is much larger. The library was generated by the immunoSEQ multiplex PCR assay. For the multiplex PCR, a mixture combining 60 forward primers for TCR Vbeta segments and 13 reverse primers for TCR Jbeta segments was used. The CDR3 region of rearranged TCR beta genes was amplified from genomic DNA with a multiplex PCR assay. The Illumina HiSeq System was used to sequence the amplified TCR beta libraries as 87-base-pair reads. The study's own analysis went as follows. In a later analysis, some 80 million unique TCR beta chains were counted across the roughly 610 repertoires, and approximately 9.9 million of these chains were shared by at least two donors. A nearest-neighbor algorithm error-corrected the raw reads and collapsed the reads into unique sequences, merging closely related sequences to remove PCR and sequencing errors. Alignment of CDR3 sequences to IMGT reference sequences was used to assign V, D and J gene segments. For a sequence to be retained, at least a six-nucleotide match to both a V gene segment and a J gene segment was required. Rearrangements were classified as productive when the CDR3 lacked stop codons and remained in frame with V and J, and all other rearrangements were classified as non-productive. Following IMGT convention, CDR3 was defined as the stretch from the second conserved V-encoded cysteine to the conserved J-encoded phenylalanine. Sequences without an unambiguous match to a single V gene segment were excluded from the earlier analysis of approximately 600 of the donors. In an earlier analysis of more than 500 of the donors, a V segment was called functional when productive rearrangements were above 56.7%, and segregating when the standard deviation between donors exceeded 5%. A statistical classification framework was built to diagnose cytomegalovirus status from the catalog of TCR beta chain sequences. In a later analysis, V and J genes were assigned by comparing TCR nucleotide sequences against IMGT/GENE-DB human TR gene sequences. Using the TCRdist pipeline, a later analysis assigned CDR3 sequences along with most-parsimonious VDJ recombination scenarios. A later analysis defined each TCR beta chain by its CDR3 amino acid sequence plus V-gene family, and excluded reads lacking a unique V-gene family. A later analysis removed 500 to 650 highly shared, low-generation-probability nucleotide sequences to deal with suspected cross-contamination and a sequencing artifact. In a later analysis, a clonal expansion index for each public chain was calculated from normalized within-repertoire ranks of inferred template counts. In a later analysis, generation probabilities were computed with a VDJ recombination model fitted to out-of-frame rearrangements, and the resulting probabilities were checked against IGoR. Hypergeometric tests were used in a later analysis to score TCR-TCR, TCR-HLA and TCR-CMV co-occurrence, with a repertoire-size bias correction applied to the TCR pairs. In a later analysis, false discovery rates were estimated by permuting HLA or CMV assignments 20 times. A later analysis grouped co-occurring TCRs with DBSCAN, adding TCRdist sequence similarity when clustering within HLA-allele-positive subsets. Co-occurrence clustering excluded repertoires with fewer than 30,000 or more than 120,000 public chains, plus five with anomalous nucleotide sharing. TCRdb limited this immuneACCESS table to in-frame rearrangements with V and J called. A share of clones is missing; checked studies link under half to unresolved V genes, and the rest is unexplained. V, J and clone size are taken as reported in that table, and D and trimming were inferred from the DNA itself. This sample is represented by 150,000 or so clones; 77% of them were singletons. The biggest ten clones account for 1.5% to 2% of the sample.

Trimming at the junction amounts to 2 bases on V and 0 bases on J, and the germline ends lie 17 bases apart. The CDR3 goes from the cysteine to the phenylalanine over 16 residues. Just CDR3 DNA is preserved here, 48 bases in frame from base 1. Via the germline V gene (reference sequence), CDR1 is GTSNPN and CDR2 SVGIG. This sequence uses TRBV30 and TRBJ2-7; the D gene is not confidently resolved. The sample consisted of PBMCs. This receptor was obtained from a woman between 25 and 40 years old in good health and CMV-seronegative. The DNA sequence is given as TGTGCCTGGAGTTCTGCCCGACTTCTGAGCTCCTACGAGCAGTACTTC. It translates to CAWSSARLLSSYEQYF.